What follows describes a single T cell receptor beta chain. The source of the sample is a study of shared clonotypes between healthy human individuals. Per the germline V gene, CDR1 is MDHEN and CDR2 is SYDVKM. CDR3 length: 14 amino acids. V dropped 5 bases and J dropped 8; count of bases not matched to a gene: 9. Some clones are missing from TCRdb's copy, which holds only in-frame ones; the method was immunoSEQ multiplex PCR. The sample lists approximately 640,000 clones; about three quarters were seen once. This TCR was sampled from a woman aged 25 to 39 in good health. V and J are TRBV28 and TRBJ1-2, with 9 bases that match TRBD1. Sample: memory CD4+ T cells sorted from blood. Subset denoted: CD45RA-negative fraction. In DNA form, the CDR3 reads TGTGCCAGCAGTGGGGGACAGGGTGGTCGGGGCTACACCTTC. Translation gives CASSGGQGGRGYTF.